These 28 T cell receptor beta chains were sequenced from one sample in a study of blood T cell repertoires in COVID-19. Method: immunoSEQ multiplex PCR; TCRdb's copy keeps in-frame clones and lacks some. The sample lists over 150,000 clones; around 94% were seen once. The sequenced sample consisted of peripheral blood. These receptors were taken from a man under 40 with COVID-19, enrolled during active disease.

V gene TRBV6-5 combines with J gene TRBJ1-1; unclear D gene. The germline gives CDR1 MNHEY, CDR2 SVGAGI. Trimming left V 4 bases short and J 2 bases short, with 8 bases between. The CDR3 totals 13 residues. The CDR3 region has the DNA TGTGCCAGCAGTTTGGAGAGTAACACTGAAGCTTTCTTT. Residues: CASSLESNTEAFF.

The chain has TRBV19 and TRBJ2-7; 7 bases fit TRBD1. This CDR3 is built from 14 residues. Per germline, CDR1 LNHDA and CDR2 SQIVND (reference sequence). J gave up 2 bases and V 6 bases, and 7 bases lay outside the gene matches. The CDR3 sequence is CASRTRDSTYEQYF. Written as DNA, the CDR3 is TGTGCCAGTAGAACCCGGGACAGCACCTACGAGCAGTACTTC.

The chain links TRBV9 to TRBJ2-1; TRBD2 matches 10 bases. Germline CDR1 is SGDLS and CDR2 is YYNGEE. Trimming removed 3 bases from V and 10 bases from J; junction bases left unmatched: 10. The CDR3 length is 15 residues. The CDR3 reads CASSETGTSVGEQFF. As DNA, the CDR3 is TGTGCCAGCAGCGAAACCGGGACTAGCGTAGGGGAGCAGTTCTTC.

The chain carries TRBV7-7 and TRBJ2-5; 11 nucleotides align to TRBD2. CDR1 SSHAT and CDR2 FNYEAQ come from the germline V gene (reference sequence). The CDR3 loop spans 16 amino acids. The ends lost 5 bases at V and 2 bases at J; junction bases unmatched: 7. The CDR3 nucleotides read TGTGCCAGCAGCCCCGGGACTAGCGGTCCACAAGAGACCCAGTACTTC. Amino acids: CASSPGTSGPQETQYF.

This clone was detected only a few times. The CDR3 protein is CASSLNQGRDEQYF. Written as DNA, the CDR3 is TGCGCCAGCAGCTTGAATCAGGGCCGGGACGAGCAGTACTTC. The chain joins TRBV5-1 to TRBJ2-7, with D possibly matching TRBD1 (5 bases). Looked up from germline, CDR1 is SGHRS and CDR2 is YFSETQ. Trimming removed 1 base at V and 5 bases at J, with 13 bases between. CDR3 length: 14 residues.

This rearrangement joins TRBV12-5 to TRBJ1-2, with TRBD1 as a possible D gene (6 bases). CDR1 and CDR2 (germline): LGHNT, FRNRAP. V gave up 2 bases and J gave up 4 bases, with 8 bases separating them. There are 13 residues in the CDR3. CDR3 sequence: CASGLTGFYGYTF. Here the CDR3 DNA reads TGTGCTAGTGGTTTGACAGGGTTCTATGGCTACACCTTC.

This chain joins TRBV10-3 and TRBJ2-7; 9 positions agree with TRBD1. With 6 bases clipped from V and 6 bases from J, the junction kept 6 bases outside the gene matches. Germline lookup yields CDR1 ENHRY and CDR2 SYGVKD. This CDR3 has 13 residues. The DNA for the CDR3 is TGTGCCATCAGACCGGGACAGGGATCCGAGCAGTACTTC. Residues: CAIRPGQGSEQYF.

CDR3 sequence (DNA): TGTGCCAGTAGTATAGCCAGGGGGGACACTGAAGCTTTCTTT. Residues: CASSIARGDTEAFF. The rearrangement uses TRBV19 and TRBJ1-1, with 7 nucleotides matching TRBD1. Per the germline V gene, CDR1 is LNHDA and CDR2 is SQIVND (reference sequence). J was trimmed by 3 bases and V by 1 base; bases with no gene match: 2. The CDR3 spans 14 residues.

The chain joins TRBV5-4 to TRBJ2-1; D is undetermined. Trimming left V 1 base short and J 5 bases short, with 7 bases between. This CDR3 region has 13 residues. Germline V gives CDR1 SGHNT, CDR2 YYREEE (reference sequence). CDR3 amino acids: CASSLTQDNEQFF. The CDR3 DNA reads as TGTGCCAGCAGCTTGACTCAGGACAATGAGCAGTTCTTC.

The table lists this clone with a count of one. The V and J genes are TRBV2 and TRBJ2-3; the match to TRBD2 covers 7 bases. This CDR3 contains 14 residues. With 10 bases clipped from V and 0 bases from J, the junction kept 7 bases outside the gene matches. In germline, CDR1 is SNHLY, CDR2 FYNNEI. The CDR3 nucleotides are TGTGCCAAGACTCGCGGGGGAAGCACAGATACGCAGTATTTT. Translation: CAKTRGGSTDTQYF.

J is TRBJ2-3 and V is TRBV2, with TRBD1 matching 9 bases. The V segment lost 8 bases and the J segment 5 bases; nucleotides outside the gene matches: 17. CDR1 and CDR2 from the germline V gene are SNHLY and FYNNEI. This CDR3 contains 17 residues. The CDR3 DNA sequence: TGTGCCAGCCCCCCTACAACCGGGACAGGGATTGGAGATACGCAGTATTTT. Encoded protein: CASPPTTGTGIGDTQYF. Full variable domain (remainder filled in from reference TRBV2 and TRBJ2-3): EPEVTQTPSHQVTQMGQEVILRCVPISNHLYFYWYRQILGQKVEFLVSFYNNEISEKSEIFDDQFSVERPDGSNFTLKIRSTKLEDSAMYFCASPPTTGTGIGDTQYFGPGTRLTVL.

This chain joins TRBV6-5 and TRBJ1-2; D is perhaps TRBD1 (5 bases). The V gene's germline CDR1 is MNHEY and CDR2 SVGAGI. The CDR3 totals 14 residues. V lost 2 bases and J lost 6, with 13 bases in between. CDR3 bases: TGTGCCAGCAGTTACGCGGGGACTATTGATGGCTACACCTTC. Protein: CASSYAGTIDGYTF.

This clone was observed once. The V gene is TRBV5-4, the J gene TRBJ2-1, with TRBD2 matching 7 bases. The CDR3 is 15 residues long. Germline V gene data show CDR1 as SGHNT and CDR2 as YYREEE (reference sequence). V dropped 2 bases and J dropped 7; count of bases not matched to a gene: 9. The CDR3 region is CASSFLPGGANEQFF. The CDR3 DNA reads TGTGCCAGCAGCTTTCTCCCGGGGGGTGCGAATGAGCAGTTCTTC.

V is TRBV9 and J is TRBJ2-7; 13 bases fit TRBD2. In germline, CDR1 is SGDLS, CDR2 YYNGEE. The CDR3 totals 16 residues. The V gene end was trimmed by 4 bases and the J gene end by 3 bases; junction bases not matched to a gene: 7. CDR3 in DNA: TGTGCCAGCAGCCGGGGACTAGCGGGGAAAGACTACGAGCAGTACTTC. Translated, it gives CASSRGLAGKDYEQYF.

This chain connects TRBV2 to TRBJ2-7, with a tentative D call TRBD1 (7 bases). CDR1 is SNHLY and CDR2 is FYNNEI in the germline V gene. V lost 7 bases, J lost 5 bases, and 21 bases lay in between. This CDR3 contains 15 residues. CDR3 amino acids: CASTGVKGAVNEQYF. CDR3 DNA sequence: TGTGCCAGCACGGGGGTGAAGGGGGCGGTCAACGAGCAGTACTTC. Filled out from reference TRBV2 and TRBJ2-7, the complete variable domain reads EPEVTQTPSHQVTQMGQEVILRCVPISNHLYFYWYRQILGQKVEFLVSFYNNEISEKSEIFDDQFSVERPDGSNFTLKIRSTKLEDSAMYFCASTGVKGAVNEQYFGPGTRLTVT.

The gene calls are TRBV18 and TRBJ2-7, with TRBD1 as a possible D gene (6 bases). Trimming shortened V by 5 bases and J by 4 bases, and 15 bases separated the two germline ends. CDR1 and CDR2 (germline): KGHSH, LQKENI. The CDR3 is made up of 14 amino acids. CDR3 DNA sequence: TGTGCCAGCTCATCAGACAGGCGCGGGTACGAGCAGTACTTC. Amino acids: CASSSDRRGYEQYF.

The chain recombines TRBV4-1 with TRBJ2-3; the match to TRBD2 covers 9 bases. Trimming cost V 1 base and J 6 bases; bases outside gene matches: 14. Germline CDR1 and CDR2: MGHRA and YSYEKL. The CDR3 has 18 residues. CDR3 residues: CASSQGEGLAGLGDTQYF. CDR3 coding DNA: TGCGCCAGCAGCCAAGGTGAAGGGCTAGCGGGGTTGGGGGATACGCAGTATTTT.

This clone was counted a single time. This chain joins TRBV19 and TRBJ1-2, with a tentative D call TRBD1 (5 bases). Between the trimmed V and J ends, which lost 1 base and 2 bases, there was a span of 11 bases. The CDR3 is made up of 15 amino acids. Germline values: CDR1 LNHDA, CDR2 SQIVND (reference sequence). CDR3: CASSIVEGTNYGYTF. The CDR3 DNA reads TGTGCCAGTAGTATAGTGGAGGGGACCAACTATGGCTACACCTTC.

The chain employs TRBV6-5 and TRBJ1-5, with D possibly TRBD1 on 5 matching bases. The CDR3 is 15 amino acids. Germline loops: CDR1 MNHEY, CDR2 SVGAGI. V was trimmed by 5 bases and J by 0 bases, leaving 11 bases between them. This CDR3 reads CASSQTGGSNQPQHF. For the CDR3, the DNA is TGTGCCAGCAGTCAAACGGGGGGTAGCAATCAGCCCCAGCATTTT.

The V call is TRBV19, the J call TRBJ2-1, with TRBD1 identical over 8 bases. J gave up 10 bases and V 1 base, and 9 bases lay outside the gene matches. Germline values: CDR1 LNHDA, CDR2 SQIVND (reference sequence). This CDR3 has 15 amino acids. CDR3 protein: CASSIVKTGAGEQFF. The CDR3 DNA is TGTGCCAGTAGTATAGTAAAGACAGGGGCTGGGGAGCAGTTCTTC.

The chain recombines TRBV10-2 with TRBJ1-3; the match to TRBD1 covers 8 bases. CDR1 is WSHSY, CDR2 SAAADI, per germline. The V segment lost 3 bases and the J segment 5 bases; nucleotides outside the gene matches: 6. The CDR3 runs to 15 residues. In DNA form, the CDR3 reads TGCGCCAGCAGTGATTGGACAGGGTCGCGAAACACCATATATTTT. This sequence encodes CASSDWTGSRNTIYF.

The chain joins TRBV4-1 to TRBJ1-5; 10 bases are a match to TRBD1. This CDR3 is built from 15 residues. J lost 6 bases, V lost 4 bases, and 6 bases had no gene match. Germline loops: CDR1 MGHRA, CDR2 YSYEKL. CDR3 residues: CASSPHRDRGQPQHF. The CDR3 nucleotides read TGCGCCAGCAGCCCGCACCGGGACAGGGGTCAGCCCCAGCATTTT.

V usage is TRBV10-3 and J usage is TRBJ2-1, with 11 bases matching TRBD2. This CDR3 has 15 amino acids. V shed 4 bases and J 6 bases; nucleotides not matched to a gene: 5. Germline V lookup: CDR1 ENHRY, CDR2 SYGVKD. The DNA of the CDR3 is TGTGCCATCAGTGCTTCTAGCGGGGGGATCAATGAGCAGTTCTTC. Its translation is CAISASSGGINEQFF.

The chain has TRBV27 and TRBJ1-4; D remains ambiguous. The V and J ends lost 3 bases and 8 bases respectively, with 10 bases between them. CDR1 and CDR2 from the germline V gene are MNHEY and SMNVEV (reference sequence). The CDR3 sequence is 13 residues long. The CDR3 region has the DNA TGTGCCAGCAGTTTTTCAGAGCGGGAAAAACTGTTTTTT. It encodes CASSFSEREKLFF.

The genes are TRBV3-1 (or the pseudogene TRBV3-2) and TRBJ2-7; 8 bases are shared with TRBD1. The CDR3 runs 15 residues. The trim removed 0 bases at V and 2 bases at J, leaving 3 bases unmatched. CDR1 is LGHDT and CDR2 is YNNKEL in the germline V gene (reference sequence). CDR3 coding DNA: TGTGCCAGCAGCCAAGAGCCAGGGGGCCCCTACGAGCAGTACTTC. Translated, it gives CASSQEPGGPYEQYF.

The chain is built from TRBV5-1 and TRBJ2-3; 11 bases match TRBD2. Germline V gene lookup returns CDR1 SGHRS and CDR2 YFSETQ. The CDR3 covers 19 residues. J was trimmed by 0 bases and V by 5 bases; bases with no gene match: 14. The CDR3 spells CASSYLSGGAFSSTDTQYF. The CDR3 bases are TGCGCCAGCAGTTACCTTAGCGGGGGGGCCTTCTCTAGCACAGATACGCAGTATTTT. The variable domain in full, with the rest retrieved from reference TRBV5-1 and TRBJ2-3, is KAGVTQTPRYLIKTRGQQVTLSCSPISGHRSVSWYQQTPGQGLQFLFEYFSETQRNKGNFPGRFSGRQFSNSRSEMNVSTLELGDSALYLCASSYLSGGAFSSTDTQYFGPGTRLTVL.

The CDR3 spells CASSSSPRGAKDPYEQYF. CDR3 sequence (DNA): TGTGCCAGCAGCTCCTCCCCCCGGGGGGCCAAGGACCCCTACGAGCAGTACTTC. The V gene is TRBV11-2, the J gene TRBJ2-7; the D gene is possibly TRBD2 (7 bases). The CDR3 covers 18 residues. Trimming shortened V by 4 bases and J by 2 bases, and 24 bases separated the two germline ends. Germline assignment: CDR1 SGHAT and CDR2 FQNNGV.

This chain connects TRBV5-4 to TRBJ1-4; 8 bases are a match to TRBD1. This CDR3 has 15 amino acids. In germline, CDR1 is SGHNT, CDR2 YYREEE (reference sequence). V was pared by 4 bases and J by 5 bases, with 7 bases of the junction left unmatched. Here the CDR3 DNA reads TGTGCCAGCAGCCCAACGACAGGGGCCAATGAAAAACTGTTTTTT. It specifies CASSPTTGANEKLFF.